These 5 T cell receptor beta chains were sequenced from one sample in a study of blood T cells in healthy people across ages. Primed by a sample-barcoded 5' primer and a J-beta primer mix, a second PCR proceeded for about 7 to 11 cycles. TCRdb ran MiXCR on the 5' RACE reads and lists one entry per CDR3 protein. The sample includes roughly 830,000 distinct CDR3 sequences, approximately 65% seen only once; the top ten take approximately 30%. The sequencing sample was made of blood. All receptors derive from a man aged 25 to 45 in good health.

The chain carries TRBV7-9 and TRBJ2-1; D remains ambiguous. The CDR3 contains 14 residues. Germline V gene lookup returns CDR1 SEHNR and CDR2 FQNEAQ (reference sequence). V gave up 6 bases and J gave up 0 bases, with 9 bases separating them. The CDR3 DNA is TGTGCCAGCAGTGGCCGCGGCTCCTACAATGAGCAGTTCTTC. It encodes CASSGRGSYNEQFF.

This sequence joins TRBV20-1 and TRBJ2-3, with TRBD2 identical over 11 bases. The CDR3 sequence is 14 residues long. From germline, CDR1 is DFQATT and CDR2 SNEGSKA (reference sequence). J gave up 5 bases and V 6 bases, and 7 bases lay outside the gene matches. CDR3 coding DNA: TGCAGTGCCTTAGCGGGGGGGCGTATAGATACGCAGTATTTT. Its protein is CSALAGGRIDTQYF.

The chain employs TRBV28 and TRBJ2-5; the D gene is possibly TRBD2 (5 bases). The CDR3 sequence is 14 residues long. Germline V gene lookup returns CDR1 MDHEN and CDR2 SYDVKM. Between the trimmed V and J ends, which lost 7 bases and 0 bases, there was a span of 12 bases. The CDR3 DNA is TGTGCCAGCAAGAAAAACGGGAACCAAGAGACCCAGTACTTC. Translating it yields CASKKNGNQETQYF.

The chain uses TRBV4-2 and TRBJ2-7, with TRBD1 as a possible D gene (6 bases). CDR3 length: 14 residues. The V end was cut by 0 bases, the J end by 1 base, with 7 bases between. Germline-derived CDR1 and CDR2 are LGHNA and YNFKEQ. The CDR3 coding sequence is TGTGCCAGCAGCCAAGAGGACAGTTCCTACGAGCAGTACTTC. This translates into CASSQEDSSYEQYF.

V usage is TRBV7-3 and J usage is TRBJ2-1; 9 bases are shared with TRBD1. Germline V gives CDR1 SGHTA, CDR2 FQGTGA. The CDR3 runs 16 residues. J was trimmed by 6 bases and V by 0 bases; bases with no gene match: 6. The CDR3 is CASSLTVRTGVNEQFF. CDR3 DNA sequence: TGTGCCAGCAGCTTAACAGTCCGGACAGGGGTCAATGAGCAGTTCTTC.